The rows below give T cell receptor beta chains drawn from one sample of a study of T cells after yellow fever vaccination. TCRdb processed the 5' RACE reads anew with MiXCR; each CDR3 protein has one entry. The sample carries some 670,000 distinct CDR3 sequences, 9% to 15% recorded once. The starting material was PBMCs, obtained on the day of the yellow fever booster vaccination. These receptors were taken from a man aged 25-45 years who received the YFV17D yellow fever vaccine. CDR3s leave out the opening cysteine and the closing phenylalanine or tryptophan. Each record gives: CDR3 length, D gene, V gene, J gene, CDR3 protein. The D gene is left open where the match is weak.

len: 9
d_gene: .
v_gene: TRBV28
j_gene: TRBJ2-7
CDR3aa: ASRTRYEQY

len: 10
d_gene: .
v_gene: TRBV12-3/TRBV12-4
j_gene: TRBJ2-7
CDR3aa: ASSTQRYEQY

len: 15
d_gene: TRBD2
v_gene: TRBV20-1
j_gene: TRBJ2-5
CDR3aa: SARDSRLAGRQETQY

len: 12
d_gene: TRBD1
v_gene: TRBV20-1
j_gene: TRBJ1-5
CDR3aa: SAGDSLSNQPQH

len: 13
d_gene: TRBD2
v_gene: TRBV11-2
j_gene: TRBJ2-1
CDR3aa: ASSLRASGSYEQF

len: 12
d_gene: .
v_gene: TRBV6-5
j_gene: TRBJ2-7
CDR3aa: ASSYTWDSYEQY

len: 11
d_gene: .
v_gene: TRBV20-1
j_gene: TRBJ2-3
CDR3aa: SASLGSGDTQY

len: 15
d_gene: TRBD1
v_gene: TRBV14
j_gene: TRBJ2-5
CDR3aa: ASSQDAGTGNQETQY

len: 13
d_gene: TRBD1
v_gene: TRBV11-2
j_gene: TRBJ2-1
CDR3aa: ASSPYRGIYNEQF

len: 11
d_gene: .
v_gene: TRBV18
j_gene: TRBJ2-1
CDR3aa: ASSPSLSSEQF

len: 13
d_gene: .
v_gene: TRBV18
j_gene: TRBJ1-6
CDR3aa: ASSPRSHYNSPLH

len: 13
d_gene: TRBD1
v_gene: TRBV20-1
j_gene: TRBJ2-1
CDR3aa: SARDTTGAHNEQF

len: 12
d_gene: .
v_gene: TRBV19
j_gene: TRBJ1-2
CDR3aa: ASSIFGGHYGYT

len: 14
d_gene: TRBD2
v_gene: TRBV20-1
j_gene: TRBJ2-1
CDR3aa: SARTGGKSSYNEQF

len: 13
d_gene: .
v_gene: TRBV6-5
j_gene: TRBJ2-6
CDR3aa: ASSYSNQNVRALT

len: 13
d_gene: TRBD2
v_gene: TRBV30
j_gene: TRBJ2-7
CDR3aa: AWAGLSGRNYEQY

len: 14
d_gene: .
v_gene: TRBV5-4
j_gene: TRBJ2-2
CDR3aa: ASSRNRGGNTGELF

len: 15
d_gene: .
v_gene: TRBV18
j_gene: TRBJ2-7
CDR3aa: ASSPEFFGDGSYEQY

len: 11
d_gene: .
v_gene: TRBV20-1
j_gene: TRBJ1-1
CDR3aa: SARGDTYTEAF

len: 10
d_gene: .
v_gene: TRBV7-8
j_gene: TRBJ2-5
CDR3aa: ASSSYQETQY

len: 12
d_gene: .
v_gene: TRBV6-1
j_gene: TRBJ2-3
CDR3aa: ASRPLWSTDTQY

len: 12
d_gene: TRBD1
v_gene: TRBV6-1
j_gene: TRBJ2-5
CDR3aa: ASSSHRGGETQY

len: 14
d_gene: .
v_gene: TRBV15
j_gene: TRBJ1-5
CDR3aa: ATSKLNHRVGQPQH

len: 11
d_gene: .
v_gene: TRBV20-1
j_gene: TRBJ2-7
CDR3aa: SARGPYSYEQY

len: 11
d_gene: .
v_gene: TRBV4-3
j_gene: TRBJ2-3
CDR3aa: ASSQQQGGTQY

len: 15
d_gene: .
v_gene: TRBV18
j_gene: TRBJ2-1
CDR3aa: ASSPPRRVSSYNEQF

len: 12
d_gene: .
v_gene: TRBV10-3
j_gene: TRBJ1-1
CDR3aa: AISESPRATEAF

len: 12
d_gene: .
v_gene: TRBV7-2
j_gene: TRBJ1-5
CDR3aa: ASSSAGSNQPQH

len: 13
d_gene: TRBD2
v_gene: TRBV12-3/TRBV12-4
j_gene: TRBJ2-1
CDR3aa: ASSYGTSGSSGQF

len: 11
d_gene: .
v_gene: TRBV20-1
j_gene: TRBJ2-1
CDR3aa: SASWREVNEQF

len: 12
d_gene: .
v_gene: TRBV4-3
j_gene: TRBJ1-1
CDR3aa: ASSQGAGEGRAF

len: 15
d_gene: TRBD2
v_gene: TRBV5-1
j_gene: TRBJ2-1
CDR3aa: ASSLDPGTSGNNEQF

len: 13
d_gene: .
v_gene: TRBV5-4
j_gene: TRBJ2-5
CDR3aa: ASSFGGQGQETQY

len: 10
d_gene: .
v_gene: TRBV24-1
j_gene: TRBJ2-1
CDR3aa: ATSDRDNEQF

len: 9
d_gene: .
v_gene: TRBV29-1
j_gene: TRBJ2-4
CDR3aa: SVEALNIQY

len: 12
d_gene: .
v_gene: TRBV7-9
j_gene: TRBJ2-7
CDR3aa: ASSLASGTGEQY

len: 12
d_gene: .
v_gene: TRBV15
j_gene: TRBJ1-1
CDR3aa: ATSREGFRSEAF

len: 14
d_gene: TRBD1
v_gene: TRBV6-5
j_gene: TRBJ2-7
CDR3aa: ASSYSWDRERYEQY

len: 13
d_gene: TRBD1
v_gene: TRBV6-2/TRBV6-3
j_gene: TRBJ1-6
CDR3aa: ASSSGTGDYSPLH

len: 13
d_gene: TRBD1
v_gene: TRBV18
j_gene: TRBJ1-2
CDR3aa: ASSPGTGGSYGYT

len: 12
d_gene: .
v_gene: TRBV7-3
j_gene: TRBJ2-3
CDR3aa: ASSLWAYTDTQY